This is a list of T cell receptor beta chains from one sample in a study of response to subunit inactivated influenza vaccine. TCRdb re-called the RT-PCR reads through MiXCR, storing one row per CDR3 protein. In the table there are hundreds of thousands of distinct CDR3 sequences, less than 10% of which are singletons. The sample here was PBMCs from blood, taken about 24 months after vaccination. Receptors originate from a man aged 50-75 years who received an inactivated influenza vaccine. CDR3s include the opening cysteine and the closing phenylalanine or tryptophan. D genes are given only for firm matches. A row's size may be missing; if present it is once, few, many or a size class.

J: TRBJ1-1
length: 14
V: TRBV3-2
size: -
D: -
DNA: TGTGCCAGCAGCCAAGGGGTGAGGGACACTGAAGCTTTCTTT
CDR3: CASSQGVRDTEAFF

J: TRBJ2-7
length: 13
V: TRBV7-6
size: many
D: -
DNA: TGTGCCAGCAGCCCTAGTGGGTACTACGAGCAGTACTTC
CDR3: CASSPSGYYEQYF

J: TRBJ2-6
length: 15
V: TRBV6-2/TRBV6-3
size: few
D: -
DNA: TGTGCCAGCAGTTCTACAGGCTTTGGGGCCAACGTCCTGACTTTC
CDR3: CASSSTGFGANVLTF

J: TRBJ2-2
length: 12
V: TRBV20-1
size: many
D: -
DNA: TGCAGTGCTAGTGCTCCACCCGGGGAGCTGTTTTTT
CDR3: CSASAPPGELFF

J: TRBJ1-6
length: 15
V: TRBV14
size: -
D: TRBD1
DNA: TGTGCCAGCAGCCTAAGACAGGGTCTGAGGTCACCCCTCCACTTT
CDR3: CASSLRQGLRSPLHF

J: TRBJ2-5
length: 14
V: TRBV7-2
size: few
D: TRBD2
DNA: TGTGCCAGCAGCCTCCCCGGGGGGTTGGAGACCCAGTACTTC
CDR3: CASSLPGGLETQYF

J: TRBJ2-7
length: 11
V: TRBV2
size: few
D: -
DNA: TGTGCCAGCAGTGTACTAGGTGAGCAGTACTTC
CDR3: CASSVLGEQYF

J: TRBJ2-5
length: 12
V: TRBV29-1
size: many
D: -
DNA: TGCATCGGGGGTGGAGGGATAGAGACCCAGTACTTC
CDR3: CIGGGGIETQYF

J: TRBJ2-2
length: 16
V: TRBV28
size: many
D: -
DNA: TGTGCCAGCAGTTTATACGTCGGGACGGACACCGGGGAGCTGTTTTTT
CDR3: CASSLYVGTDTGELFF

J: TRBJ2-3
length: 14
V: TRBV7-2
size: few
D: -
DNA: TGTGCCAGCACCAGGACAGTCAGCACAGATACGCAGTATTTT
CDR3: CASTRTVSTDTQYF

J: TRBJ2-3
length: 12
V: TRBV7-9
size: -
D: -
DNA: TGTGCCAGCAGCCCAATACACGATACGCAGTATTTT
CDR3: CASSPIHDTQYF

J: TRBJ1-2
length: 13
V: TRBV6-1
size: many
D: -
DNA: TGTGCCAGCAGAAGAACAGGGAACTATGGCTACACCTTC
CDR3: CASRRTGNYGYTF

J: TRBJ2-3
length: 14
V: TRBV7-2
size: many
D: -
DNA: TGTGCCAGCAGCTTAGGGGGGGCCAAGGATACGCAGTATTTT
CDR3: CASSLGGAKDTQYF

J: TRBJ2-7
length: 14
V: TRBV5-1
size: many
D: -
DNA: TGCGCCAGCAGCTTGGTGGACAGATCTAACGAGCAGTACTTC
CDR3: CASSLVDRSNEQYF

J: TRBJ2-3
length: 15
V: TRBV2
size: -
D: -
DNA: TGTGCCAGCAGACCCAGGCCAGGGTTGACAGATACGCAGTATTTT
CDR3: CASRPRPGLTDTQYF

J: TRBJ2-6
length: 13
V: TRBV5-1
size: -
D: TRBD1
DNA: TGCGCCAGCAGCCCGGGACAGCCTAACGTCCTGACTTTC
CDR3: CASSPGQPNVLTF

J: TRBJ2-7
length: 17
V: TRBV6-5
size: few
D: -
DNA: TGTGCCAGCAGTTACTCCACGTGGGATCTAGGATCCTACGAGCAGTACTTC
CDR3: CASSYSTWDLGSYEQYF

J: TRBJ1-1
length: 14
V: TRBV6-1
size: few
D: -
DNA: TGTGCCAGCAGTCGCGGCGGGATCTTGACTGAAGCTTTCTTT
CDR3: CASSRGGILTEAFF

J: TRBJ2-1
length: 16
V: TRBV20-1
size: many
D: TRBD2
DNA: TGCAGTGCTAGAGAGAGTCTAGCGGTGTTCTACAATGAGCAGTTCTTC
CDR3: CSARESLAVFYNEQFF

J: TRBJ2-3
length: 16
V: TRBV20-1
size: -
D: TRBD2
DNA: TGCAGTGCTTTACTTAGCGGGGGCCAAAACACAGATACGCAGTATTTT
CDR3: CSALLSGGQNTDTQYF

J: TRBJ2-3
length: 15
V: TRBV10-1
size: many
D: -
DNA: TGCGCCAGCAGGATGACGGAGGCAGGGCCAGATACGCAGTATTTT
CDR3: CASRMTEAGPDTQYF

J: TRBJ2-3
length: 14
V: TRBV7-9
size: many
D: TRBD1
DNA: TGTGCCAGCAGCCAGGGACAGAACACAGATACGCAGTATTTT
CDR3: CASSQGQNTDTQYF

J: TRBJ2-7
length: 16
V: TRBV7-2
size: few
D: TRBD2
DNA: TGTGCCAGCAGCTCCTGGGGGACTAGCGGAATATACGAGCAGTACTTC
CDR3: CASSSWGTSGIYEQYF

J: TRBJ2-4
length: 14
V: TRBV4-1
size: few
D: -
DNA: TGCGCCAGCAGCCAAGGGGCCCTCCAAAACATTCAGTACTTC
CDR3: CASSQGALQNIQYF

J: TRBJ2-7
length: 14
V: TRBV6-1
size: -
D: TRBD2
DNA: TGTGCCAGCACAAGGGACTACCCCTCCTACGAGCAGTACTTC
CDR3: CASTRDYPSYEQYF

J: TRBJ2-1
length: 15
V: TRBV18
size: many
D: -
DNA: TGTGCCAGCTCACCGTTAGGGGGTCCCTACAATGAGCAGTTCTTC
CDR3: CASSPLGGPYNEQFF

J: TRBJ2-5
length: 12
V: TRBV19
size: -
D: -
DNA: TGTGCCAGTAGTATGGGCAGGCAGACCCAGTACTTC
CDR3: CASSMGRQTQYF

J: TRBJ1-5
length: 14
V: TRBV27
size: few
D: -
DNA: TGTGCCAGCAGTTCTGAACCTATCGTTCAGCCCCAGCATTTT
CDR3: CASSSEPIVQPQHF

J: TRBJ2-4
length: 16
V: TRBV15
size: few
D: -
DNA: TGTGCCACCAGCAGGGGAGCAGGCACCTCCAAAAACATTCAGTACTTC
CDR3: CATSRGAGTSKNIQYF

J: TRBJ1-1
length: 15
V: TRBV2
size: -
D: -
DNA: TGTGCCAGCAGCGATCTTGGGACGGTGAACACTGAAGCTTTCTTT
CDR3: CASSDLGTVNTEAFF

J: TRBJ2-6
length: 17
V: TRBV6-1
size: few
D: TRBD2
DNA: TGTGCCGCCCGGGCGGGGGGGATGTTCTCTGGGGCCAACGTCCTGACTTTC
CDR3: CAARAGGMFSGANVLTF

J: TRBJ1-3
length: 14
V: TRBV20-1
size: few
D: TRBD1
DNA: TGCAGTGCGACCAGGGGGCGAGAAGGAAACACCATATATTTT
CDR3: CSATRGREGNTIYF